This is a list of T cell receptor beta chains from one sample in a study of T cells in Graves' hyperthyroidism and ophthalmopathy. MiXCR, applied by TCRdb to the multiplex PCR reads, yields one record per CDR3 protein. The data contain approximately 560,000 distinct CDR3 sequences, 46% of them singletons. The sequencing sample was made of peripheral blood or thyroid tissue (not recorded which). These receptors all come from a woman aged 18-29 years with Graves' hyperthyroidism. Both conserved end residues are part of each CDR3. D genes are given only for firm matches. Size is stated for part of the rows, as once, few or many counts, or as a class when the clone is expanded.

J: TRBJ2-7
V: TRBV10-3
D: -
size: many
CDR3: CAIEDPGASYEQYF
DNA: TGTGCCATCGAGGACCCAGGAGCCTCCTACGAGCAGTACTTC

J: TRBJ2-5
V: TRBV4-1
D: -
size: few
CDR3: CASSQDGAGWSKTQYF
DNA: TGCGCCAGCAGCCAAGATGGCGCAGGGTGGTCCAAGACCCAGTACTTC

J: TRBJ1-4
V: TRBV20-1
D: -
size: -
CDR3: CSARTMTREKLFF
DNA: TGCAGTGCTAGGACAATGACCCGGGAAAAACTGTTTTTT

J: TRBJ2-7
V: TRBV5-4
D: TRBD1
size: -
CDR3: CASSYRGRTSYEQYF
DNA: TGTGCCAGCAGCTACAGGGGGCGGACCTCCTACGAGCAGTACTTC

J: TRBJ2-5
V: TRBV20-1
D: TRBD1
size: many
CDR3: CSAAAGTGTETQYF
DNA: TGCAGTGCAGCCGCCGGGACAGGGACCGAGACCCAGTACTTC

J: TRBJ1-5
V: TRBV5-4
D: -
size: few
CDR3: CASSSERGPQHF
DNA: TGTGCCAGCAGCTCTGAAAGAGGGCCCCAGCATTTT

J: TRBJ2-7
V: TRBV24-1
D: -
size: -
CDR3: CASGPRRPEQYF
DNA: TGTGCCAGCGGACCAAGGAGGCCCGAGCAGTACTTC

J: TRBJ2-7
V: TRBV5-1
D: TRBD2
size: -
CDR3: CASGPGGLEQYF
DNA: TGCGCCAGCGGGCCGGGAGGCCTGGAGCAGTACTTC

J: TRBJ2-7
V: TRBV4-1
D: -
size: -
CDR3: CASSQGPAGNYEQYF
DNA: TGCGCCAGCAGCCAAGGGCCGGCAGGGAACTACGAGCAGTACTTC

J: TRBJ1-6
V: TRBV7-9
D: -
size: many
CDR3: CASSFRQSPLHF
DNA: TGTGCCAGCAGCTTTCGACAGTCACCCCTCCACTTT

J: TRBJ2-3
V: TRBV9
D: -
size: -
CDR3: CASSVASGTQYF
DNA: TGTGCCAGCAGCGTAGCAAGTGGTACGCAGTATTTT

J: TRBJ1-5
V: TRBV4-1
D: -
size: few
CDR3: CASSLYQNQPQHF
DNA: TGTGCCAGCAGCTTGTACCAAAATCAGCCCCAGCATTTT

J: TRBJ1-1
V: TRBV10-3
D: -
size: once
CDR3: CASSNSPGLSEAFF
DNA: TGTGCCAGCAGTAACTCGCCGGGACTGAGTGAAGCTTTCTTT

J: TRBJ1-5
V: TRBV7-9
D: -
size: many
CDR3: CASSEGGDQPQHF
DNA: TGTGCCAGCAGCGAGGGAGGCGATCAGCCCCAGCATTTT

J: TRBJ2-5
V: TRBV12-3/TRBV12-4
D: -
size: few
CDR3: CASSKVPADKETQYF
DNA: TGTGCCAGCAGTAAAGTCCCGGCGGATAAGGAGACCCAGTACTTC

J: TRBJ1-2
V: TRBV29-1
D: TRBD1
size: -
CDR3: CSVVPATGGGHTF
DNA: TGCAGCGTTGTTCCCGCGACAGGGGGAGGCCACACCTTC